This TCR beta chain was recovered during a study of CD8 T cells in Susac syndrome. Study-wide points: That the number of individuals in its TCR sequencing and HLA analysis was relatively small was acknowledged by the study.

The RNA input was roughly 0.45 to 1 ug, and it was reverse transcribed with random hexamers. TCR beta CDR3 was amplified by immunoSEQ multiplex PCR. This amplification extended across 54 Vbeta and 13 Jbeta segments. TCRdb passed the immunoSEQ multiplex PCR reads through MiXCR, listing each CDR3 protein once. The sample yields about 71,000 distinct CDR3 sequences, 96% seen once. The multiple sclerosis control cohort comprised treatment-naive individuals presenting with stable or active relapsing-remitting disease. Negative isolation yielded CD4+ and CD8+ T cells, and FACS enriched TEMRA cells. Trimming took 5 bases from V and 3 from J, leaving 19 bases between them. There are 16 residues in the CDR3. CDR1 and CDR2 (germline): SGHAT, FQNNGV. For this clonotype: Its antigen is unidentified.

The sequenced sample was CD4+ T cells from PBMCs. The chain carries TRBV11-2 and TRBJ1-1; no reliable D call. The receptor was derived from a human donor with multiple sclerosis. The CDR3, as DNA: TGTGCCAGCAGCATCATGCCGGGGAAGAGGGACACTGAAGCTTTCTTT. Translating gives CASSIMPGKRDTEAFF.